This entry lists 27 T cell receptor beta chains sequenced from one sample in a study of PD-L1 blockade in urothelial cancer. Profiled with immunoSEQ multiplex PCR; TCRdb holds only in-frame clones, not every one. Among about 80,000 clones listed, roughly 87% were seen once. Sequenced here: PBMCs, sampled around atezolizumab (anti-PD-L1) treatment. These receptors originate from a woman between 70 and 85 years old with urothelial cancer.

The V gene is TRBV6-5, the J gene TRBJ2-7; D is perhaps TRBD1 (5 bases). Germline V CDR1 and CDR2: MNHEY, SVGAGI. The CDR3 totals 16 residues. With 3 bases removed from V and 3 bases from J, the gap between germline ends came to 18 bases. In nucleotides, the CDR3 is TGTGCCAGCAGTTATTCCATGCGCAGGGCGGACTACGAGCAGTACTTC. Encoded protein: CASSYSMRRADYEQYF.

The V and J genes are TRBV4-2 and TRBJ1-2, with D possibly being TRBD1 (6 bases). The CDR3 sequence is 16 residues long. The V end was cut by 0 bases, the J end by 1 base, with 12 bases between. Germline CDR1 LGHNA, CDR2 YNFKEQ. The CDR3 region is CASSQEYQGLNYGYTF. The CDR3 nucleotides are TGTGCCAGCAGCCAAGAATATCAGGGGCTTAACTATGGCTACACCTTC.

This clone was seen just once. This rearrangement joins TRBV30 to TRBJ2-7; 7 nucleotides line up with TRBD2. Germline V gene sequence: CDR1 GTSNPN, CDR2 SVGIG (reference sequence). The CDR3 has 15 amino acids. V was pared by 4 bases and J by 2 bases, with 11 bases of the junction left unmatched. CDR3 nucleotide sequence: TGTGCCTGGATAGCTAGCGGTAGTTCCACCTACGAGCAGTACTTC. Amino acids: CAWIASGSSTYEQYF.

CDR3 loop: CASSISYEQFF. In DNA, the CDR3 is TGTGCCAGTAGTATATCCTATGAGCAGTTCTTC. J is TRBJ2-1 and V is TRBV19; D remains unclear. V lost 2 bases to trimming and J lost 8 bases, with 4 bases between them. The CDR3 is made up of 11 amino acids. Per the germline V gene, CDR1 is LNHDA and CDR2 is SQIVND (reference sequence).

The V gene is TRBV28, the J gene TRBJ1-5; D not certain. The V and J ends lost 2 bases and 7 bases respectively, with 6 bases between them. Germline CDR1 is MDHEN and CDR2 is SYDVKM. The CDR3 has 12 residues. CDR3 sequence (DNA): TGTGCCAGCAGTTTAGGAGGCCAGCCCCAGCATTTT. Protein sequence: CASSLGGQPQHF.

The DNA for the CDR3 is TGTGCCAGCAGCGCCTTAGGAGGGGTTACCAGCACTGAAGCTTTCTTT. Translation: CASSALGGVTSTEAFF. The chain carries TRBV9 and TRBJ1-1; a weak D match, TRBD1 (5 bases). CDR1 SGDLS and CDR2 YYNGEE come from the germline V gene. This CDR3 is built from 16 residues. Trimming shortened V by 3 bases and J by 4 bases, and 19 bases separated the two germline ends. The full variable domain, completed using reference TRBV9 and TRBJ1-1, is DSGVTQTPKHLITATGQRVTLRCSPRSGDLSVYWYQQSLDQGLQFLIQYYNGEERAKGNILERFSAQQFPDLHSELNLSSLELGDSALYFCASSALGGVTSTEAFFGQGTRLTVV.

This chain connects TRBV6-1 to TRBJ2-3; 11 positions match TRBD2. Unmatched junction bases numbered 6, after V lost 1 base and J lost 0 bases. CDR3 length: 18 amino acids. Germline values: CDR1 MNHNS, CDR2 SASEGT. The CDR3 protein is CASSEGFRLAGSTDTQYF. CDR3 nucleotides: TGTGCCAGCAGTGAAGGCTTTCGACTAGCGGGAAGCACAGATACGCAGTATTTT.

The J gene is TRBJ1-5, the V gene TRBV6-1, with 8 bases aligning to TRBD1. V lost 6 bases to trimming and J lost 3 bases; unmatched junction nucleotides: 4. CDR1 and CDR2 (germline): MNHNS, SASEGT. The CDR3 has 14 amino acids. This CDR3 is CASRAGGTNQPQHF. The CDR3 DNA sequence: TGTGCCAGCAGGGCAGGGGGCACCAATCAGCCCCAGCATTTT.

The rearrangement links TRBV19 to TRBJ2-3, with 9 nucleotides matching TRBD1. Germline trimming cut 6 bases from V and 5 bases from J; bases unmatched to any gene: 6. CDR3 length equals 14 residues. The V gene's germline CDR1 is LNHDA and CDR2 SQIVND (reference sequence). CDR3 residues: CASSKQGAGDTQYF. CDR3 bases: TGTGCCAGTAGCAAACAGGGGGCGGGAGATACGCAGTATTTT.

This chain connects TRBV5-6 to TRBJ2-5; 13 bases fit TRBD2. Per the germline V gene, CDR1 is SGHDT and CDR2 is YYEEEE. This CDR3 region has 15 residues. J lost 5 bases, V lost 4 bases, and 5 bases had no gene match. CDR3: CASSGLTSGRETQYF. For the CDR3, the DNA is TGTGCCAGCAGCGGACTGACTAGCGGGAGGGAGACCCAGTACTTC.

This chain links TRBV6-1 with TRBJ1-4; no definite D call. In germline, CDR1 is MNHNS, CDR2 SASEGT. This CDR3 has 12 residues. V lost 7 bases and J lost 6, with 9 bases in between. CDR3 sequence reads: CASTFTHEKLFF. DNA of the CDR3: TGTGCCAGCACGTTTACTCATGAAAAACTGTTTTTT.

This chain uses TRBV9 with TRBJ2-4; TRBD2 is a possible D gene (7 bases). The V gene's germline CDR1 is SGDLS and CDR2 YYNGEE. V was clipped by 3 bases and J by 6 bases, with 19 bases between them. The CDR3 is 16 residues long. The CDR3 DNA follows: TGTGCCAGCAGCGAGGGTGGGAGGGGGATCGGAAACATTCAGTACTTC. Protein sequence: CASSEGGRGIGNIQYF.

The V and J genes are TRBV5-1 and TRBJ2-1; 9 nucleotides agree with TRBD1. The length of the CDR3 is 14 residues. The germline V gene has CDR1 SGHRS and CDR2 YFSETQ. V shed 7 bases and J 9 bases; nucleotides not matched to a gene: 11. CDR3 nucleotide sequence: TGCGCCAGCGCTCCGGGACAGGGTTTTAGTGAGCAGTTCTTC. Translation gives CASAPGQGFSEQFF.

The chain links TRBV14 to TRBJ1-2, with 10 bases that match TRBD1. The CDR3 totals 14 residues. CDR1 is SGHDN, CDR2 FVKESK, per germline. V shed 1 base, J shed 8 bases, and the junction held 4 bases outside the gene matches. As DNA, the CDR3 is TGTGCCAGCAGCCAAGGGGACAGGGGAGGCGGCTACACCTTC. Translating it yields CASSQGDRGGGYTF.

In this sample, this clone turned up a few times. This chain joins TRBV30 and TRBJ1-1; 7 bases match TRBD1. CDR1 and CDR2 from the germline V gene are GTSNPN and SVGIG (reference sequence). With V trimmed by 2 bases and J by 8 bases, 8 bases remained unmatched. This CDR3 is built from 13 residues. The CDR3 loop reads CAWSFGRTGEAFF. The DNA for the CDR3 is TGTGCCTGGAGTTTTGGTAGGACAGGAGAAGCTTTCTTT.

CDR3 loop: CASSMRLDPSTDTQYF. Written as DNA, the CDR3 is TGTGCCAGCAGCATGAGACTAGATCCTAGCACAGATACGCAGTATTTT. The chain carries TRBV11-2 and TRBJ2-3, with D maybe TRBD2 (6 bases). The CDR3 has 16 residues. The V gene's germline CDR1 is SGHAT and CDR2 FQNNGV. With 5 bases removed from V and 0 bases from J, the gap between germline ends came to 15 bases.

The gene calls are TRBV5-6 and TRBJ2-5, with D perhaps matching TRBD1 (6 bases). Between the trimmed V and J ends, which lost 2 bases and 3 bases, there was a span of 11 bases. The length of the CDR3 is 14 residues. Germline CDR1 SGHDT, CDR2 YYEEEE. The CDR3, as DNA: TGTGCCAGCAGCTTTGGGGGCGCGGAAGAGACCCAGTACTTC. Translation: CASSFGGAEETQYF.

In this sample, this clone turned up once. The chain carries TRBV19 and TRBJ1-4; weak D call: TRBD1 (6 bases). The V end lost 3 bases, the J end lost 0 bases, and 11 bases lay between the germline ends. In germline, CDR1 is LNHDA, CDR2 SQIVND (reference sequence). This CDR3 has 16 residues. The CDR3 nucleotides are TGTGCCAGTAGTATGTCTACAGGGACAACTAATGAAAAACTGTTTTTT. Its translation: CASSMSTGTTNEKLFF. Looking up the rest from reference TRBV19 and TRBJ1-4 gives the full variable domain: DGGITQSPKYLFRKEGQNVTLSCEQNLNHDAMYWYRQDPGQGLRLIYYSQIVNDFQKGDIAEGYSVSREKKESFPLTVTSAQKNPTAFYLCASSMSTGTTNEKLFFGSGTQLSVL.

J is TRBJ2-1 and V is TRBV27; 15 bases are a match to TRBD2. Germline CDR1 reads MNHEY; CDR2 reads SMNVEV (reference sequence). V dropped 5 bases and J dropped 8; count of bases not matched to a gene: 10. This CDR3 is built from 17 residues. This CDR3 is CASSRRAGTSGGYEQFF. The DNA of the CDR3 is TGTGCCAGCAGTCGCAGAGCCGGGACTAGCGGGGGGTATGAGCAGTTCTTC.

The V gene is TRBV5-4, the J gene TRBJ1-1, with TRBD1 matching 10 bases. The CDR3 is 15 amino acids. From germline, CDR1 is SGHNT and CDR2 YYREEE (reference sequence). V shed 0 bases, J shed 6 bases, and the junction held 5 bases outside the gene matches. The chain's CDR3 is CASSLGGQGISEAFF. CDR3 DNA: TGTGCCAGCAGCTTGGGGGGACAGGGGATCTCTGAAGCTTTCTTT.

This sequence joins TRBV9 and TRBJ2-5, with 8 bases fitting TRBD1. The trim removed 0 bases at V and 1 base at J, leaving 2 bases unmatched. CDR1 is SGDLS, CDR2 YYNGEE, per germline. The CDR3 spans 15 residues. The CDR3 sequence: CASSVDGQGQETQYF. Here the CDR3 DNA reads TGTGCCAGCAGCGTAGATGGACAGGGCCAAGAGACCCAGTACTTC.

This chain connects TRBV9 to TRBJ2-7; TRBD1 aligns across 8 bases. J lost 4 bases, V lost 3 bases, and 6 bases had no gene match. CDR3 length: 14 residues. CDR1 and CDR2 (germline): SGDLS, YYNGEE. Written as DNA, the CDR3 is TGTGCCAGCAGCGCCAATGGACAGGGATACGAGCAGTACTTC. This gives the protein CASSANGQGYEQYF.

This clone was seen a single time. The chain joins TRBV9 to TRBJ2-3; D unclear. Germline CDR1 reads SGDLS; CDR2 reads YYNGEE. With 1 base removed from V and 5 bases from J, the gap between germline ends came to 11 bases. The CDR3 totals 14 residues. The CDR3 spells CASSVLLSGDTQYF. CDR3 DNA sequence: TGTGCCAGCAGCGTACTCTTGTCAGGAGATACGCAGTATTTT.

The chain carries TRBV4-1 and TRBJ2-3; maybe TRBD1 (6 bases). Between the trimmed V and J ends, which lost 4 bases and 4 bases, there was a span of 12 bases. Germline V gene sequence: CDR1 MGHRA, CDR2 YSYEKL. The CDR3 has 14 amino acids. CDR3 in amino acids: CASSPTQGPDTQYF. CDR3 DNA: TGCGCCAGCAGCCCCACCCAGGGGCCAGATACGCAGTATTTT.

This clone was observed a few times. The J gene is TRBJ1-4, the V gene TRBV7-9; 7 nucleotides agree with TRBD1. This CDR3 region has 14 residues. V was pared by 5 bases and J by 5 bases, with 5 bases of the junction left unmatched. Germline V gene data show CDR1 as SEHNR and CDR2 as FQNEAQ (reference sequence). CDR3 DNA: TGTGCCAGCAGCCCCAGGGGGGCCAATGAAAAACTGTTTTTT. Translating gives CASSPRGANEKLFF.

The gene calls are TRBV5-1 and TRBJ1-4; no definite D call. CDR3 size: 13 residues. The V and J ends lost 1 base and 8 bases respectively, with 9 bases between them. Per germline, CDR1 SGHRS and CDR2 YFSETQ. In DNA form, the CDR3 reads TGCGCCAGCAGCTTGACCCCCGGGGAAAAACTGTTTTTT. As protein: CASSLTPGEKLFF.

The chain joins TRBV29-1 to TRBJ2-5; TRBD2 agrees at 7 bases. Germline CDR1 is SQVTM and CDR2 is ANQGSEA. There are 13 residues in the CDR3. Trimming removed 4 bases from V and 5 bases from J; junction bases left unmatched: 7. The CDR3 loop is CSVVGGSRETQYF. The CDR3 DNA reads TGCAGCGTTGTCGGCGGGAGTCGGGAGACCCAGTACTTC.